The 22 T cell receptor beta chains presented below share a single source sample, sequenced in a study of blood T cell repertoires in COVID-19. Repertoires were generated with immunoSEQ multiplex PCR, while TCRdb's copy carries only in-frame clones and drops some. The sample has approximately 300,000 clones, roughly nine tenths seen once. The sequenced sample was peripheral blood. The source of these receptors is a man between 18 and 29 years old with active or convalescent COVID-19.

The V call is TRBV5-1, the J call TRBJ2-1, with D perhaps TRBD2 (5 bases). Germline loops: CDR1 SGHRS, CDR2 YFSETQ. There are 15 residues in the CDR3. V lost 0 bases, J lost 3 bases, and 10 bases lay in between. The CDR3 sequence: CASSLEPGNYNEQFF. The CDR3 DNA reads TGCGCCAGCAGCTTGGAACCGGGAAACTACAATGAGCAGTTCTTC.

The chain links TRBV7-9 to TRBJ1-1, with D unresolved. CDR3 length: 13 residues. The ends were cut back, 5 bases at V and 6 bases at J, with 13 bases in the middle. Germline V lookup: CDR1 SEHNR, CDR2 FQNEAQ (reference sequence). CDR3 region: CASSNPNGAEAFF. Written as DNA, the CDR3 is TGTGCCAGCAGCAACCCTAACGGGGCTGAAGCTTTCTTT.

For the CDR3, the DNA is TGTGCCAGTAGTATAGATCTCCGGGGACAGGGGACTAACTATGGCTACACCTTC. Its translation is CASSIDLRGQGTNYGYTF. V gene TRBV19 combines with J gene TRBJ1-2; 10 nucleotides agree with TRBD1. V dropped 0 bases and J dropped 0; count of bases not matched to a gene: 7. The length of the CDR3 is 18 residues. Germline CDR1 and CDR2: LNHDA and SQIVND (reference sequence).

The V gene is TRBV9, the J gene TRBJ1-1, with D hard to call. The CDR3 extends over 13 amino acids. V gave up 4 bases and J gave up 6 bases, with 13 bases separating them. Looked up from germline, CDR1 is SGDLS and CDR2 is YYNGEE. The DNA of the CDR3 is TGTGCCAGCAGCCCACAGAGTACGTCTGAAGCTTTCTTT. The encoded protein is CASSPQSTSEAFF.

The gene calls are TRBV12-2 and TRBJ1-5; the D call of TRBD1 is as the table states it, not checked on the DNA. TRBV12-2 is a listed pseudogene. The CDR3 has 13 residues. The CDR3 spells CASPLTDRIPCGF. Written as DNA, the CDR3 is TGTGCAAGTCCCCTAACAGACCGGATCCCATGTGGTTTT.

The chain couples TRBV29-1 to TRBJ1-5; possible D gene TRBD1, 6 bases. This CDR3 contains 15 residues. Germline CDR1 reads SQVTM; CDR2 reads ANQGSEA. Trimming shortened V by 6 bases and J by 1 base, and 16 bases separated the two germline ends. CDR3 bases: TGCAGCGTACTCATGACAGGACAAAGCAATCAGCCCCAGCATTTT. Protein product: CSVLMTGQSNQPQHF.

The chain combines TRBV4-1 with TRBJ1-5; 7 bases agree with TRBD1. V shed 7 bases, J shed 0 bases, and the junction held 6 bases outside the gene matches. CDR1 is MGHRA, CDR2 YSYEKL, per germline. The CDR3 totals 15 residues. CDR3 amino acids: CASNPTGSSNQPQHF. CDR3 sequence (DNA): TGCGCCAGCAATCCGACAGGGAGTAGCAATCAGCCCCAGCATTTT.

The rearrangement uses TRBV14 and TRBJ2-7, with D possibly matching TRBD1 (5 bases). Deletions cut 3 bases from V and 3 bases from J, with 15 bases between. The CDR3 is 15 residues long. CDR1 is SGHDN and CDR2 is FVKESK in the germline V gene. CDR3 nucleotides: TGTGCCAGCAGCCATGGGCAGGGTGGGTTCTACGAGCAGTACTTC. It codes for CASSHGQGGFYEQYF. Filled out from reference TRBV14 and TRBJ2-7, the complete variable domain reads EAGVTQFPSHSVIEKGQTVTLRCDPISGHDNLYWYRRVMGKEIKFLLHFVKESKQDESGMPNNRFLAERTGGTYSTLKVQPAELEDSGVYFCASSHGQGGFYEQYFGPGTRLTVT.

CDR3 loop: CASSKASCRQEIYNSPLHF. The CDR3, as DNA: TGTGCCAGCAGCAAAGCGAGCTGTAGACAGGAGATTTATAATTCACCCCTCCACTTT. The chain recombines TRBV21-1 with TRBJ1-6; no DNA check was done on the table's D call, TRBD1. TRBV21-1 is labeled a pseudogene. The CDR3 is 19 residues long.

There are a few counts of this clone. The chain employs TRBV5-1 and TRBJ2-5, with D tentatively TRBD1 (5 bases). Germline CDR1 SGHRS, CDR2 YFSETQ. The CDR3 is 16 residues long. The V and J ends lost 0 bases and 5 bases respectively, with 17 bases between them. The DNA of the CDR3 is TGCGCCAGCAGCTTGGCCGATCAGGGATGGTGGGAGACCCAGTACTTC. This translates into CASSLADQGWWETQYF.

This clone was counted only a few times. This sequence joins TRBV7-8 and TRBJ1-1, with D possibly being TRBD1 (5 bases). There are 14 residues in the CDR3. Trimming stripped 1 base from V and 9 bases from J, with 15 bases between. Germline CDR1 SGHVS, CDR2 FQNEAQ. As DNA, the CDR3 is TGTGCCAGCAGCTTAGATCGGTTGGGGGGTCAAGCTTTCTTT. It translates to CASSLDRLGGQAFF.

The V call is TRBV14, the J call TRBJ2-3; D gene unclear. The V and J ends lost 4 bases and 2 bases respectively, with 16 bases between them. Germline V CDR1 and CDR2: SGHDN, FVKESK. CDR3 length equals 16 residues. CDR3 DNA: TGTGCCAGCAGCCCCGACGTGGAGACTTTCACAGATACGCAGTATTTT. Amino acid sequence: CASSPDVETFTDTQYF.

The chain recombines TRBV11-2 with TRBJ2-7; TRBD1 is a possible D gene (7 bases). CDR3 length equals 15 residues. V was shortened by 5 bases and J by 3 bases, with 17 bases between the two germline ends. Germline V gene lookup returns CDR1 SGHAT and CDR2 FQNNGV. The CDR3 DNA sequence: TGTGCCAGCAGCCCAGGGGGGAGACGGATCTACGAGCAGTACTTC. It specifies CASSPGGRRIYEQYF. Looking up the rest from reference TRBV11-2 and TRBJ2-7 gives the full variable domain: EAGVAQSPRYKIIEKRQSVAFWCNPISGHATLYWYQQILGQGPKLLIQFQNNGVVDDSQLPKDRFSAERLKGVDSTLKIQPAKLEDSAVYLCASSPGGRRIYEQYFGPGTRLTVT.

The CDR3 DNA follows: TGTGCCAGCAGCCACGACAGGGGCGAGCAGTACTTC. It specifies CASSHDRGEQYF. V gene TRBV11-1 combines with J gene TRBJ2-7, with 8 bases fitting TRBD1. The J segment lost 6 bases and the V segment lost 5 bases, leaving 3 bases of the junction unmatched. Germline V gene data show CDR1 as SGHAT and CDR2 as FQDESV (reference sequence). CDR3 length equals 12 residues.

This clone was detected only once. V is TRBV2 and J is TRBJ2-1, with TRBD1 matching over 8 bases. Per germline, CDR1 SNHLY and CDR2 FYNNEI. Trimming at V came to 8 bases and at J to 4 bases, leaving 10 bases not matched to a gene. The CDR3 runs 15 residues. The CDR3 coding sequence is TGTGCCAGCGCCACAGAACAGGGGGGTTACAATGAGCAGTTCTTC. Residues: CASATEQGGYNEQFF.

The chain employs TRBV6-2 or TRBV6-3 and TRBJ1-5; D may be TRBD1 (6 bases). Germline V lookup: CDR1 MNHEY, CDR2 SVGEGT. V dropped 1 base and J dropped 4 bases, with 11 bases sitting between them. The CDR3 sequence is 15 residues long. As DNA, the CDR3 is TGTGCCAGCAGTTACTGGGACACCTTAAATCAGCCCCAGCATTTT. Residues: CASSYWDTLNQPQHF.

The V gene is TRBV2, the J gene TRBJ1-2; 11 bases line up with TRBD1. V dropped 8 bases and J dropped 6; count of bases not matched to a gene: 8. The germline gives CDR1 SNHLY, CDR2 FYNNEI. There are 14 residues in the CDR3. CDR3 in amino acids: CASSRDRGSDGYTF. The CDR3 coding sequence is TGTGCCAGCTCAAGGGACAGGGGGTCGGATGGCTACACCTTC. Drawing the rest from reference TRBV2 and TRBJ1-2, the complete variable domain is EPEVTQTPSHQVTQMGQEVILRCVPISNHLYFYWYRQILGQKVEFLVSFYNNEISEKSEIFDDQFSVERPDGSNFTLKIRSTKLEDSAMYFCASSRDRGSDGYTFGSGTRLTVV.

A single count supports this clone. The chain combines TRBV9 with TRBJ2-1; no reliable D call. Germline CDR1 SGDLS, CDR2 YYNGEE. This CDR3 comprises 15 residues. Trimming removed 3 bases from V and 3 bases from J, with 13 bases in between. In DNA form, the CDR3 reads TGTGCCAGCAGCGCCTCGAGTCCCTTCTACAATGAGCAGTTCTTC. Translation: CASSASSPFYNEQFF.

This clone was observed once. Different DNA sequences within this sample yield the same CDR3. The CDR3 nucleotides are TGTGCCAGCTCACCACAAACAGGGGGGGCAGATACGCAGTATTTT. Its protein product is CASSPQTGGADTQYF. The chain combines TRBV18 with TRBJ2-3, with TRBD1 as a possible D gene (8 bases). CDR3 length: 15 residues. V shed 1 base and J shed 4 bases, with 12 bases lying between them. CDR1 and CDR2 (germline): KGHSH, LQKENI.

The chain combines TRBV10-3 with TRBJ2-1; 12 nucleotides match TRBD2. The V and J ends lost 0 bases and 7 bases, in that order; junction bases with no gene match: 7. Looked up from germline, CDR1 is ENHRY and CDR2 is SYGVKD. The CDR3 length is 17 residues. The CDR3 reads CAISESRLAGVINEQFF. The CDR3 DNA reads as TGTGCCATCAGTGAGTCAAGACTAGCGGGGGTGATTAATGAGCAGTTCTTC.

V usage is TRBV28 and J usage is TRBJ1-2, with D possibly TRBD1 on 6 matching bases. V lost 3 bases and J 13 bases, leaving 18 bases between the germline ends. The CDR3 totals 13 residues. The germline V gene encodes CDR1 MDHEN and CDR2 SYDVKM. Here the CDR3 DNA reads TGTGCCAGCAGTTTGCAGACAGGTCTAGCTGGCACCTTC. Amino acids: CASSLQTGLAGTF.

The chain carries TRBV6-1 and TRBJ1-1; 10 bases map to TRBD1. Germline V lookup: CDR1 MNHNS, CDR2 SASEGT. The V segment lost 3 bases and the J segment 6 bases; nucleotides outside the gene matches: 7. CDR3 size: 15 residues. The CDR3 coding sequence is TGTGCCAGCAGTGAGTGGACAGGGGGAGAGGCTGAAGCTTTCTTT. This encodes CASSEWTGGEAEAFF.